The rows below give T cell receptor beta chains drawn from one sample of a study of beta chain features in type 1 diabetes. Clones were sequenced by immunoSEQ multiplex PCR, and TCRdb holds only the in-frame ones, with some missing. Of 300,000 to 400,000 clones detected, approximately 8% appear once; the ten largest clones hold less than 0.5%. Sequencing was performed on central memory CD4+ T cells from blood. Receptor source: a woman between 18 and 29 years old in good health. Both conserved end residues are part of each CDR3. The order of the fields is V gene, J gene, D gene, CDR3 protein. The D gene is left open where the match is weak.

TRBV9	TRBJ2-1	TRBD2	CASSLQTSGIQFF
TRBV7-3	TRBJ2-5	-	CASSLQPEGTQYF
TRBV10-3	TRBJ2-7	TRBD2	CAISGSPTPTSSEQYF
TRBV5-6	TRBJ2-3	-	CASSLVGGGLTDTQYF
TRBV18	TRBJ2-1	TRBD1	CASSPRTGNEQFF
TRBV9	TRBJ2-5	-	CASSKTDQETQYF
TRBV5-1	TRBJ2-7	TRBD2	CASSLGVPSWEGEQYF
TRBV6-6	TRBJ2-5	TRBD2	CASGTSGTQETQYF
TRBV5-1	TRBJ2-3	-	CASSSNVQGGGTDTQYF
TRBV7-6	TRBJ2-3	TRBD2	CASSAGSGGNTQYF
TRBV5-1	TRBJ2-1	TRBD2	CASSSLAGGSNEQFF
TRBV27	TRBJ2-3	-	CASSPSRLTDTQYF
TRBV7-9	TRBJ2-2	-	CASSNLAGLTLTGELFF
TRBV4-2	TRBJ2-7	TRBD2	CASSPEPGLTLYEQYF
TRBV18	TRBJ2-4	-	CASSPPNRDQNIQYF
TRBV29-1	TRBJ1-1	-	CSAAMNTEAFF
TRBV7-3	TRBJ2-5	TRBD2	CASSSMGGKQETQYF
TRBV14	TRBJ2-1	-	CASRPGGGKGYTNEQFF
TRBV6-1	TRBJ2-3	-	CASSVSRESTDTQYF
TRBV6-6	TRBJ2-1	-	CASSYASKRDEQFF
TRBV9	TRBJ2-3	TRBD2	CASSVEGGTSGGIRTDTQYF
TRBV7-3	TRBJ2-1	TRBD1	CASSLATTGVLFF
TRBV10-3	TRBJ2-7	-	CAIRETGTEQYF
TRBV25-1	TRBJ2-5	-	CASSKVAVHEETQYF
TRBV7-8	TRBJ1-5	-	CASSVGPVTSNQPQHF
TRBV28	TRBJ1-1	-	CASSLYRVNTEAFF